The TCR beta chain under discussion was sequenced for a study of shared clonotypes between healthy human individuals. Study-level points and caveats: Non-shared clonotypes were found to have lower generation probabilities than the clonotypes that were shared by all four of the sorted-subset donors. The represented genetic and exposure-history diversity was limited by the small number of donors.

This CDR3 is built from 16 residues. As for this clone: Its antigen is still unknown.

Data came from immunoSEQ multiplex PCR; TCRdb stores just in-frame clones and leaves some out. The repertoire consists of approximately 980,000 clones, with 76% occurring once and the leading ten covering about 1.5%. CD4+ cells were split into CD45RA+ naive and CD45RA-negative memory subsets. The specimen sequenced was memory CD4+ T cells sorted from blood. Documented subset: CD45RA-negative fraction. The chain is built from TRBV1 and TRBJ1-5; no DNA check was done on the table's D call, TRBD1. TRBV1 is described as a pseudogene. The TCR comes from a man in his late teens or twenties in good health. CDR3 DNA sequence: TGCACCAGCAGCCAAGAAACAGGGGCGGCCAATCAGCCCCAGCATTTT. It codes for CTSSQETGAANQPQHF.